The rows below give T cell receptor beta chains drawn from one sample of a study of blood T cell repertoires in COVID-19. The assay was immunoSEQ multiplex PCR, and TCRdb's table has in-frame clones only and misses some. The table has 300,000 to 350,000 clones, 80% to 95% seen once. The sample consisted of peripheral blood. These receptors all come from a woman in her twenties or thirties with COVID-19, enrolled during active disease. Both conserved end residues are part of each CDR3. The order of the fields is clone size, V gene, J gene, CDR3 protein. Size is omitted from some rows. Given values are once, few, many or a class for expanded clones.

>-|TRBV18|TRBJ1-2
CASSSGLRGPWGYTF
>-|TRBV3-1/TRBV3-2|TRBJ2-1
CASSPGLSFQGEQFF
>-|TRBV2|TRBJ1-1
CASSEARGNTEAFF
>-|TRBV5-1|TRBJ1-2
CASSPYGFSYGYTF
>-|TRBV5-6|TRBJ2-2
CASSPAGRSGTGELFF
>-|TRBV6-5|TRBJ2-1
CASSYSGTPYNEQFF
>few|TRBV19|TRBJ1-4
CASERDDRSGEKLFF
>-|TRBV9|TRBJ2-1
CASSATSGTSYEQFF
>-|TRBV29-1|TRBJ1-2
CSVVPLTMRTGTYGYTF
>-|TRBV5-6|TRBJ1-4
CASSFIGTGSEKLFF
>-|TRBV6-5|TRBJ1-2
CASSYSGGAGYTF
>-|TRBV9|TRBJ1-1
CASSVGGVLNTEAFF
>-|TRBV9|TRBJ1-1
CASSARPGQGANTEAFF
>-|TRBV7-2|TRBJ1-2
CASSSRTGVHYGYTF
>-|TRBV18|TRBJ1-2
CASSQTPDYGYTF
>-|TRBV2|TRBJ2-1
CASTRLAGINEQFF
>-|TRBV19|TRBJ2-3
CASSRRTSYPDTQYF
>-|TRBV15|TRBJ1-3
CATSNPEAAFGNTIYF
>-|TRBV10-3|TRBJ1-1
CAISDWTGKAEAFF
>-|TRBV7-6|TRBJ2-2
CASSFNPRPTPGELFF
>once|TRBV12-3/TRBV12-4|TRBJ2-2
CASSLPAGELFF
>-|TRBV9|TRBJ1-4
CASSVDGESLRKLFF
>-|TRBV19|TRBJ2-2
CASSIVSESAGELFF
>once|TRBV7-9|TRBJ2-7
CASSLSTFSYEQYF
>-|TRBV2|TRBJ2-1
CASSESPAGRGKVYEQFF
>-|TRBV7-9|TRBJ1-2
CASSPTLAGLINYGYTF
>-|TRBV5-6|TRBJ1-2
CASSLAGEGPFYGYTF
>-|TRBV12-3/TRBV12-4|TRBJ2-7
CASSFWLGGEQYF
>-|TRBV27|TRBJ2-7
CASSLSTSGSREQYF
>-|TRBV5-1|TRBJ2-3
CASSLRGRSTDTQYF
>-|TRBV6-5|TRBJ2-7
CASSYSGQGFSYEQYF
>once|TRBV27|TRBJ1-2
CASTNPGAGYTF
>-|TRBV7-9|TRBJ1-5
CASSLDRGPLQQPQHF
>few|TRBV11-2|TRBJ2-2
CASSFSGHYNGELFF
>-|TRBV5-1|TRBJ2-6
CASSLWGEGANVLTF
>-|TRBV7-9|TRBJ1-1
CASSPPTGPNTEAFF
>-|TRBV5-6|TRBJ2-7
CASSLWASYEQYF
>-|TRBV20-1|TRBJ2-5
CSASYWVGGETQYF
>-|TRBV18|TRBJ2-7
CASSPTSRVEQYF
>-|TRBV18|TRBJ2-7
CASSPGGWRNYEQYF
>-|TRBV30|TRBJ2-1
CAWSVTSGNEQFF
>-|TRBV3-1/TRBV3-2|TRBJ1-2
CASSRTDYGYTF
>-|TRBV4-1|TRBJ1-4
CASSQEMGQGAEKLFF
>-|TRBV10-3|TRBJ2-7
CAISEPGLGAEGEQYF